This TCR beta chain was retrieved from a study of T-cell memory formation after mild COVID-19. At the level of the study: Most TCR clusters belonged to a single donor.

TCRdb re-called the 5' RACE reads through MiXCR, storing one row per CDR3 protein. The table lists some 100,000 distinct CDR3 sequences, roughly 11% of them singletons. Notes on this clonotype: What it binds is unknown.

The CDR3 extends over 19 amino acids. Germline V lookup: CDR1 KGHSH, CDR2 LQKENI. Germline trimming cut 3 bases from V and 4 bases from J; bases unmatched to any gene: 17. Findings and limits, study-wide: Whereas later expanders leaned CD4+, clones contracting day 15 to 85 showed a balanced CD4/CD8 makeup.

This chain joins TRBV18 and TRBJ1-1, with 10 nucleotides matching TRBD1. The source material was PBMCs or a T cell subset sorted from them (not recorded which). This clonotype originated in a man aged 18-30 years who had mild COVID-19 (a few samples of this study predate the infection). Cell type and time point are not known. CDR3 nucleotide sequence: TGTGCCAGCTCACCCCTAACTCCGGGACAGGGGTCCCTCGGCACTGAAGCTTTCTTT. Protein sequence: CASSPLTPGQGSLGTEAFF.